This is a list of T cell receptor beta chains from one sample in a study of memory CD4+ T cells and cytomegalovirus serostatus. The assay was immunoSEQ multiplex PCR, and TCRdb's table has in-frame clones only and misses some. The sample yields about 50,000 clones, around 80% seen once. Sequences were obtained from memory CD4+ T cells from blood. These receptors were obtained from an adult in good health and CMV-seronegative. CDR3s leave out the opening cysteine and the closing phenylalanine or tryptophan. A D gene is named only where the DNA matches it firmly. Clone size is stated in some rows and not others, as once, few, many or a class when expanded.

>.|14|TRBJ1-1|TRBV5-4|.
ASSLAGRLRNTEAF
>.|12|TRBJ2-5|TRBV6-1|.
ASSGGARVETQY
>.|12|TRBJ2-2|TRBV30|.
AWSLIQGGGELF
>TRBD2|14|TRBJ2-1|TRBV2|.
ASSASLAGAYNEQF
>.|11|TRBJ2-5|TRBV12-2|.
ASRLPRDTPRD
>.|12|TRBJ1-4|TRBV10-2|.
ASAVWAENEKLF
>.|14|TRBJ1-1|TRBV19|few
ASSMESWGSNTEAF
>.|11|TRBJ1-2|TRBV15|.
ATSGFTDYGYT
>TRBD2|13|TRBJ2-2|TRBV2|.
ASSGTSGGTGELF
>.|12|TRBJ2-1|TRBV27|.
ASSRTRQTNEQF
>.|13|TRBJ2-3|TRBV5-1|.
ASSQTMQNTDTQY
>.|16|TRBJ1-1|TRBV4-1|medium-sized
ASSQGWARGSVNTEAF
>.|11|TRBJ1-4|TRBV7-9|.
ASSLVGLPQLF
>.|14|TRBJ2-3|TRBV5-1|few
ASSLGQSLSTDTQY
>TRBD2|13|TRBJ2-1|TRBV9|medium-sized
ASSVGSGSGNEQF
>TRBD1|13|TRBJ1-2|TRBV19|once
ASRRDRGLSSGYT
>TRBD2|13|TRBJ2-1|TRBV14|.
ASSPRSGRANEQF
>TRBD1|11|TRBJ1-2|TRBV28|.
ASTSGQLYGYT
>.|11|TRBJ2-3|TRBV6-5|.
ASSYPGAITQY
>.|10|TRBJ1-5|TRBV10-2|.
ASSAENQPQH
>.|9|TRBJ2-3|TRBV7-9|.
ASGRLDTQY
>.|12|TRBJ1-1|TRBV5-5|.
ASSHPGLNTEAF
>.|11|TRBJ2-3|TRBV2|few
ASSRGVADTQY
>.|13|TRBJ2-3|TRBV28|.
ASSPWQGASDTQY
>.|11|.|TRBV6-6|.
ASSLQDSYEQY
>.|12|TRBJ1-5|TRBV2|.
ASSPILWGQPQH
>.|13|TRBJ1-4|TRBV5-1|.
ASSYSSSSNEKLF
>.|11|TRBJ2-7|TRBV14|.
ASSQAVGYEQY
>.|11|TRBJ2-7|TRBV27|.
ASSLFRGYEQY
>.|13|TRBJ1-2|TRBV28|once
ASSPGPPRRYGYT
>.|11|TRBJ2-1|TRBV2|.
ASRRESVGEQF